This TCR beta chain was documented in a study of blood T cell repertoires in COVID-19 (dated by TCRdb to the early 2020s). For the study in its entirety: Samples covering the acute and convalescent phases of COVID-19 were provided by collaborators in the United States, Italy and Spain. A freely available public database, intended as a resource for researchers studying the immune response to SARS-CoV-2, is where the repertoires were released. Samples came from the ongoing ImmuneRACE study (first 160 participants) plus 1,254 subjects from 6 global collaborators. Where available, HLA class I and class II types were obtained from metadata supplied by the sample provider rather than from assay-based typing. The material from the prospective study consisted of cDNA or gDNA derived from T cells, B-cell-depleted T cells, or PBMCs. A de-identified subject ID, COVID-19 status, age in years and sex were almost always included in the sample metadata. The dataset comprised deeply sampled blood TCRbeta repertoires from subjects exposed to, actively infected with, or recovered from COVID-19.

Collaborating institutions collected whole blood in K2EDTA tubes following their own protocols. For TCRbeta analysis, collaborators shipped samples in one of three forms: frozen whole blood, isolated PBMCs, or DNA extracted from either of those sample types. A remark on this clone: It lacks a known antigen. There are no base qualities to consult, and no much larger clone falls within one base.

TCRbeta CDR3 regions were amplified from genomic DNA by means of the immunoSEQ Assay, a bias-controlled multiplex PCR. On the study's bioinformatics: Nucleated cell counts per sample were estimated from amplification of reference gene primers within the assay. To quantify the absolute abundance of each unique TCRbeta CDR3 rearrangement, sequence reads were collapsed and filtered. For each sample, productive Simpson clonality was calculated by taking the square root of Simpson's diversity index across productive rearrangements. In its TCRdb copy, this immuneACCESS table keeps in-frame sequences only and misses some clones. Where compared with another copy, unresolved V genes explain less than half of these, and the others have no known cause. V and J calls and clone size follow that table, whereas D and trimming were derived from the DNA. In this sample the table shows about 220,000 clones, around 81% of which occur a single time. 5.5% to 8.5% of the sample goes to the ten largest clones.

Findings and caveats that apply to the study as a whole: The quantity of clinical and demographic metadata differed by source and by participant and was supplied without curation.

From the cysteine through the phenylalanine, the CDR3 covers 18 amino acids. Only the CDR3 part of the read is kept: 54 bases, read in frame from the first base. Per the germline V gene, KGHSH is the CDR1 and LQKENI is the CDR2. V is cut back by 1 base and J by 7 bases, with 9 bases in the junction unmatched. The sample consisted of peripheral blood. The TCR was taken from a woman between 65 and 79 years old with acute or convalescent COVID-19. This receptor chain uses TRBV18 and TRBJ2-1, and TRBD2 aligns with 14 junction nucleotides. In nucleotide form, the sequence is TGTGCCAGCTCACCACGCCTGACTAGCGGGGGGGCGAAAAATGAGCAGTTCTTC. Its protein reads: CASSPRLTSGGAKNEQFF. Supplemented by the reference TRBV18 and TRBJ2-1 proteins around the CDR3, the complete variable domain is NAGVMQNPRHLVRRRGQEARLRCSPMKGHSHVYWYRQLPEEGLKFMVYLQKENIIDESGMPKERFSAEFPKEGPSILRIQQVVRGDSAAYFCASSPRLTSGGAKNEQFFGPGTRLTVL.